This TCR beta chain came from a study of blood T cell repertoires in COVID-19. Only in-frame clones appear in the TCRdb table, and some are missing; sequencing was by immunoSEQ multiplex PCR. The table includes 90,000 to 110,000 clones, under 80% detected once. This clone showed up many times. The CDR3 length is 18 residues. Trimming stripped 2 bases from V and 0 bases from J, with 20 bases between. Germline CDR1 is GTSNPN and CDR2 is SVGIG (reference sequence). Sequenced input: peripheral blood. This chain connects TRBV30 to TRBJ1-3; D may be TRBD1 (5 bases). The clonotype was recovered from a woman in her 70s with acute or convalescent COVID-19. CDR3 sequence: CAWSPYPLGQISGNTIYF. Here the CDR3 DNA reads TGTGCCTGGAGTCCATACCCACTGGGGCAGATCTCTGGAAACACCATATATTTT.